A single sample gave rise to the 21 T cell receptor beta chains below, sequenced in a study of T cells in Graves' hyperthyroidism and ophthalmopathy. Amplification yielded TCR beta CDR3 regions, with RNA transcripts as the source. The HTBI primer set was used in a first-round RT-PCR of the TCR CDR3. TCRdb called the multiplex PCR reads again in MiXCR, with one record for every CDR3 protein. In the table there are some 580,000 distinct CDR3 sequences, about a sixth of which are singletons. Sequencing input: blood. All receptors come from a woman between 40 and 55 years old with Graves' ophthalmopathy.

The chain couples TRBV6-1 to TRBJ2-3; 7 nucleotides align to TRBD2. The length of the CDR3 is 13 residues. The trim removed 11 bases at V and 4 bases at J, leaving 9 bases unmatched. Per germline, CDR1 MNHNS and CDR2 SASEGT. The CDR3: CAGGDSEADTQYF. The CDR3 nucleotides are TGTGCCGGGGGGGACTCAGAGGCAGATACGCAGTATTTT.

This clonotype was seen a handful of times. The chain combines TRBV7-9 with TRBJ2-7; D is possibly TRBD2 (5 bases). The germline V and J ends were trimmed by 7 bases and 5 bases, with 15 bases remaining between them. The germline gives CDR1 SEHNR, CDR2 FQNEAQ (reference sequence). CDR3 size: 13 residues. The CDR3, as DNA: TGTGCCAGCACGGACGGGGTGGTCCACGAGCAGTACTTC. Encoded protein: CASTDGVVHEQYF.

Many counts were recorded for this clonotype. The CDR3 DNA sequence: TGTGCCAGCAGCCTTCGTCTGACAGACCACTATGGCTACACCTTC. Translating it yields CASSLRLTDHYGYTF. This chain links TRBV28 with TRBJ1-2, with D maybe TRBD1 (5 bases). The CDR3 is made up of 15 amino acids. Germline CDR1 and CDR2: MDHEN and SYDVKM. Trimming cost V 6 bases and J 3 bases, with 17 bases left between them.

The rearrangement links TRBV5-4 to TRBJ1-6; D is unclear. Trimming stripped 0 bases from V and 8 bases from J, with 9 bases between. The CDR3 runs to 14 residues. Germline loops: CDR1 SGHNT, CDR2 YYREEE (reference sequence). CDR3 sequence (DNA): TGTGCCAGCAGCTTGGTAGGATCGGATTCACCCCTCCACTTT. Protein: CASSLVGSDSPLHF.

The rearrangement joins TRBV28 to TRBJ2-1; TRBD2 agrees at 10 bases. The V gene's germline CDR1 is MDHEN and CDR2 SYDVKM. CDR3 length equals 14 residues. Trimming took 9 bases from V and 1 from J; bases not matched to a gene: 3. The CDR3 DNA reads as TGTGCCAGTTTACTAGCGGGATCCTACAATGAGCAGTTCTTC. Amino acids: CASLLAGSYNEQFF.

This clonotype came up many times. The CDR3 DNA follows: TGTGCCAGCAGTTTATTGATGCGCAATCAGCCCCAGCATTTT. This encodes CASSLLMRNQPQHF. The V call is TRBV28, the J call TRBJ1-5; D is unresolved. V lost 1 base, J lost 2 bases, and 6 bases lay in between. This CDR3 contains 14 residues. Germline V gene data show CDR1 as MDHEN and CDR2 as SYDVKM.

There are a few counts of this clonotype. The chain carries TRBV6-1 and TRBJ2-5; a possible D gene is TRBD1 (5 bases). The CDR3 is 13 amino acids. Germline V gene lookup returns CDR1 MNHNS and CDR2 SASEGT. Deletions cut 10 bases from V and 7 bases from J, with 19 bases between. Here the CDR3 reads CAIGRVQGGTQYF. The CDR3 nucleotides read TGTGCCATCGGCCGGGTTCAGGGTGGGACCCAGTACTTC.

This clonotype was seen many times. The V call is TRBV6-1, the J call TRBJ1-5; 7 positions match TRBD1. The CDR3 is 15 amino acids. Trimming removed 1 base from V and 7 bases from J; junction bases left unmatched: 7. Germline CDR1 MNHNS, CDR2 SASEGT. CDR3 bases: TGTGCCAGCAGTGAAGTTAGGACAGGTGTCCAGCCCCAGCATTTT. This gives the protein CASSEVRTGVQPQHF.

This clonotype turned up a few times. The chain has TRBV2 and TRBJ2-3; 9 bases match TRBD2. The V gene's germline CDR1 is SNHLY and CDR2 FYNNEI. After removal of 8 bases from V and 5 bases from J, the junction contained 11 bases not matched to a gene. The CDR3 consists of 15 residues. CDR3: CASPRGAGGGDTQYF. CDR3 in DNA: TGTGCCAGCCCCCGCGGAGCGGGGGGCGGAGATACGCAGTATTTT.

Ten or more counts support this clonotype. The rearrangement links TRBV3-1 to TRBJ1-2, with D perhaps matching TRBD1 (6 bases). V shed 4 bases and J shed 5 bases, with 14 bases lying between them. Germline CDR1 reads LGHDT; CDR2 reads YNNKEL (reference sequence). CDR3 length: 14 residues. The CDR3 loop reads CASSPLGQEYGYTF. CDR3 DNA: TGTGCCAGCAGCCCCCTGGGACAAGAATATGGCTACACCTTC.

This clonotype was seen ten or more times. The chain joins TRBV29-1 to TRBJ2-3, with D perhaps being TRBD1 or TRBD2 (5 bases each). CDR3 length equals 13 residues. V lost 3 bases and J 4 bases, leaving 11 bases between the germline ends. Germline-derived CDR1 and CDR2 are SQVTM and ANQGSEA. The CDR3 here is CSVDGGAADTQYF. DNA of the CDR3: TGCAGCGTTGATGGGGGTGCGGCAGATACGCAGTATTTT.

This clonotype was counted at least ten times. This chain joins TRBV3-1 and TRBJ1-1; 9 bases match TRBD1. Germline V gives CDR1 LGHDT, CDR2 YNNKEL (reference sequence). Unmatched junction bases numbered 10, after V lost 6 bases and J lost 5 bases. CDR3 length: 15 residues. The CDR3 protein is CASSLTGGPGTEAFF. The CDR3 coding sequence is TGTGCCAGCAGTCTAACAGGGGGCCCGGGAACTGAAGCTTTCTTT. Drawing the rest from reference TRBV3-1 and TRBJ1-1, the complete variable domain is DTAVSQTPKYLVTQMGNDKSIKCEQNLGHDTMYWYKQDSKKFLKIMFSYNNKELIINETVPNRFSPKSPDKAHLNLHINSLELGDSAVYFCASSLTGGPGTEAFFGQGTRLTVV.

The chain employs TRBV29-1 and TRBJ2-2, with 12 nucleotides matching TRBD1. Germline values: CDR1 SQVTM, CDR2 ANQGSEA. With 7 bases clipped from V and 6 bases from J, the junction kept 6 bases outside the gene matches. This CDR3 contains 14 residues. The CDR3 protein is CSAGQGAGSGELFF. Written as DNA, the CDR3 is TGCAGCGCGGGACAGGGGGCGGGGTCCGGGGAGCTGTTTTTT.

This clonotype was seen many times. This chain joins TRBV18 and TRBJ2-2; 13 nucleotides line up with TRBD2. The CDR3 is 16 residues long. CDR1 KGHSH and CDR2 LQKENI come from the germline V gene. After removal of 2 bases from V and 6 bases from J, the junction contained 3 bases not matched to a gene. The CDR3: CASSPRGLAGAGELFF. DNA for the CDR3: TGTGCCAGCTCACCAAGAGGACTAGCGGGAGCCGGGGAGCTGTTTTTT.

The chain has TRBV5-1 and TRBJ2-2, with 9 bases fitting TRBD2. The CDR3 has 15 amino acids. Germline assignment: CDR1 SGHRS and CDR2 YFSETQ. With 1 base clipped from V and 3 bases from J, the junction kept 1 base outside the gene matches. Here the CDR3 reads CASSLQRGDTGELFF. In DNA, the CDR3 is TGCGCCAGCAGCTTGCAGCGGGGGGACACCGGGGAGCTGTTTTTT.

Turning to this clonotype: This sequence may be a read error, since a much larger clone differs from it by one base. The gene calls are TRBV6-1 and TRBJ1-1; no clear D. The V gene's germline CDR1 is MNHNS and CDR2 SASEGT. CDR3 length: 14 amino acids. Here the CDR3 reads CTSRIQSANTEAFF. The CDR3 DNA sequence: TGTACCAGCAGGATACAGTCCGCGAACACTGAAGCTTTCTTT.

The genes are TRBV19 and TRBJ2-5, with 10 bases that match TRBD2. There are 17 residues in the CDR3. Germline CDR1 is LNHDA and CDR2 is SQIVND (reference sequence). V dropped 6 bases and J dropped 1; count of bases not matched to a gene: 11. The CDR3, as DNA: TGTGCCAGTAGCACTCGGACTAGCGGTTGGGGCCAAGAGACCCAGTACTTC. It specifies CASSTRTSGWGQETQYF.

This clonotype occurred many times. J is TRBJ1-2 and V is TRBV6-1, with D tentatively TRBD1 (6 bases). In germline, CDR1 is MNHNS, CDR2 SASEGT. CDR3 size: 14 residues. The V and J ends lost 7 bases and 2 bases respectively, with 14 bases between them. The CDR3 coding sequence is TGTGCCAGCACCTGGACAGATTCAAACTATGGCTACACCTTC. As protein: CASTWTDSNYGYTF.

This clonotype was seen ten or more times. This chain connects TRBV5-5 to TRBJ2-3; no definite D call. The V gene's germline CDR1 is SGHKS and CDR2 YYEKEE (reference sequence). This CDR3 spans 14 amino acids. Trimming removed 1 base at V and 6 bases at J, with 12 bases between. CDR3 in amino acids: CASSLMGNRDTQYF. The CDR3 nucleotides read TGTGCCAGCAGCTTGATGGGCAACCGTGATACGCAGTATTTT.

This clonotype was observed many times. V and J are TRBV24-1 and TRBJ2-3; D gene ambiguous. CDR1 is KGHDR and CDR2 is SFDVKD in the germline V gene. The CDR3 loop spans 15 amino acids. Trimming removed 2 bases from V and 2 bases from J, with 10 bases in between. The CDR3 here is CATSDSIATTDTQYF. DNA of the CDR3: TGTGCCACCAGTGATTCGATCGCGACCACAGATACGCAGTATTTT.

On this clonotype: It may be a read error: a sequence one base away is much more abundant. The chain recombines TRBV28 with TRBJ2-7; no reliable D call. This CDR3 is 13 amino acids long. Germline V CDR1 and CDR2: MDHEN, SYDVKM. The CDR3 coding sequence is TGTGTCAGCAGTCTCGAGGTAGGCTACGAGCAGTACTTC. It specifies CVSSLEVGYEQYF.